This entry is about one TCR beta chain. TCRdb redid the calling of the 5' RACE reads with MiXCR, one entry per CDR3 protein. The table lists approximately 500,000 distinct CDR3 sequences, approximately 24% of them singletons. The data derive from a study of identical twins. V lost 6 bases, J lost 0 bases, and 2 bases stayed unmatched. This CDR3 has 14 residues. CDR1 is SNHLY and CDR2 is FYNNEI in the germline V gene. These sequences were also reported in another study, on T cells expressing NK-cell markers.

The gene calls are TRBV2 and TRBJ2-4, with 7 positions matching TRBD1. The source material was CD4+ T cells sorted from blood. This TCR came from a woman younger than 35 in good health. CDR3 region: CASRDRVAKNIQYF. The CDR3 DNA follows: TGTGCCAGCAGAGACAGGGTAGCCAAAAACATTCAGTACTTC.